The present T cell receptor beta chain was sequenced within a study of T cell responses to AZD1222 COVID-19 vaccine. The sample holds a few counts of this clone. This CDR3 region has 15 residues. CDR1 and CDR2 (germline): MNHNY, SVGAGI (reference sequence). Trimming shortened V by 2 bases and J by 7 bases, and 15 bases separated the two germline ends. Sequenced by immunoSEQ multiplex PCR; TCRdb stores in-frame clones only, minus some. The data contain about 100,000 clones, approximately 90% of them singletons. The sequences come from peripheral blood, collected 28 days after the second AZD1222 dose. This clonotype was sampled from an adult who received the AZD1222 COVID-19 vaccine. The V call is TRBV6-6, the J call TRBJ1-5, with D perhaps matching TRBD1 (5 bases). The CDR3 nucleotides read TGTGCCAGCAGTTACGAGACTGGGGCCCCACAGCCCCAGCATTTT. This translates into CASSYETGAPQPQHF.